The present T cell receptor beta chain was sequenced within a study of shared clonotypes between healthy human individuals. Study details: A couple of women and a few men aged 18 to 49 served as donors. Notes on the study in general: Larger estimated richness was generally seen in naive subsets than in memory subsets. Among non-shared clonotypes, generation probabilities were lower than among those shared by all four donors.

This CDR3 spans 13 amino acids. V dropped 4 bases and J dropped 4 bases, with 10 bases sitting between them. Germline CDR1 reads PRHDT; CDR2 reads FYEKMQ (reference sequence). In the naive CD8 group, cells lacked CD45RO and were positively selected for CCR7, so terminally differentiated effector memory CD45RA+ cells were left out. Remarks on this clone: What it recognizes is unknown.

Sequencing was at deep level. Here immunoSEQ multiplex PCR was the method, and the copy in TCRdb shows in-frame clones only, minus some. The table includes approximately 2,000,000 clones, just over 90% detected once. The V and J genes are TRBV13 and TRBJ2-5; no definite D call. The clonotype comes from a young man in good health. Some clones in this sample may be carry-over from other donors' samples. The material sequenced was naive CD8+ T cells from PBMCs. The CDR3 coding sequence is TGTGCCAGCAGCTCCGGGTTCGGAGAGACCCAGTACTTC. Translating gives CASSSGFGETQYF.